The 28 T cell receptor beta chains below come from one sample, sequenced in a study of cytomegalovirus exposure and HLA in healthy donors. Produced via immunoSEQ multiplex PCR; TCRdb's table is partial and in-frame only. The data hold about 60,000 clones, with more than 90% observed a single time. Material: PBMCs. The receptor set was obtained from a man in his late teens or twenties in good health and CMV-seronegative.

V is TRBV7-2 and J is TRBJ2-7; 7 bases match TRBD2. The CDR3 has 14 amino acids. Germline loops: CDR1 SGHTA, CDR2 FQGNSA. V was pared by 6 bases and J by 0 bases, with 5 bases of the junction left unmatched. This chain's CDR3 is CASRSSGTSYEQYF. The DNA for the CDR3 is TGTGCCAGCAGATCAAGCGGGACCTCCTACGAGCAGTACTTC.

The chain links TRBV9 to TRBJ2-2, with D maybe TRBD1 (6 bases). The germline gives CDR1 SGDLS, CDR2 YYNGEE. This CDR3 contains 16 residues. The germline V and J ends were trimmed by 4 bases and 2 bases, with 15 bases remaining between them. CDR3 sequence: CASSPPTGINTGELFF. Here the CDR3 DNA reads TGTGCCAGCAGCCCGCCTACAGGGATCAACACCGGGGAGCTGTTTTTT.

The chain combines TRBV5-1 with TRBJ2-5; weak D call: TRBD1 (6 bases). Between the trimmed V and J ends, which lost 4 bases and 7 bases, there was a span of 20 bases. Germline values: CDR1 SGHRS, CDR2 YFSETQ. The CDR3 has 15 amino acids. The CDR3 here is CASSPRGPSVGTQYF. Written as DNA, the CDR3 is TGCGCCAGCAGCCCCAGGGGCCCCTCGGTGGGGACCCAGTACTTC.

This chain connects TRBV27 to TRBJ2-7; D might be TRBD2 (6 bases). The CDR3 has 14 amino acids. The V end lost 5 bases, the J end lost 6 bases, and 17 bases lay between the germline ends. Germline assignment: CDR1 MNHEY and CDR2 SMNVEV (reference sequence). The DNA for the CDR3 is TGTGCCAGCAGTGCCCTCGGGAGAGGCTCCGAGCAGTACTTC. This codes for CASSALGRGSEQYF.

This chain joins TRBV5-1 and TRBJ2-1; 13 bases are a match to TRBD2. Looked up from germline, CDR1 is SGHRS and CDR2 is YFSETQ. The V and J ends lost 4 bases and 5 bases, in that order; junction bases with no gene match: 6. The CDR3 length is 16 residues. The CDR3 DNA is TGCGCCAGCAGCGGTAGGACTAGCGGGGGCCACAATGAGCAGTTCTTC. Amino acids: CASSGRTSGGHNEQFF.

The gene calls are TRBV5-1 and TRBJ2-3; the D gene is possibly TRBD2 (5 bases). CDR1 and CDR2 (germline): SGHRS, YFSETQ. The length of the CDR3 is 15 residues. V was clipped by 6 bases and J by 0 bases, with 14 bases between them. CDR3 region: CASKSSGSSTDTQYF. CDR3 coding DNA: TGCGCCAGCAAGTCTTCGGGATCTAGCACAGATACGCAGTATTTT.

This clone has just one count. The V call is TRBV27, the J call TRBJ2-5; possible D gene TRBD1, 5 bases. The CDR3 contains 16 residues. CDR1 and CDR2 (germline): MNHEY, SMNVEV (reference sequence). V gave up 1 base and J gave up 5 bases, with 17 bases separating them. The CDR3 sequence is CASSLLGPSSWETQYF. CDR3 DNA: TGTGCCAGCAGTTTATTGGGGCCCTCCTCGTGGGAGACCCAGTACTTC.

The chain employs TRBV27 and TRBJ1-1, with D possibly TRBD1 on 5 matching bases. The CDR3 is 14 amino acids. CDR1 MNHEY and CDR2 SMNVEV come from the germline V gene (reference sequence). V lost 4 bases to trimming and J lost 8 bases, with 17 bases between them. This chain's CDR3 is CASSSGGGRTEAFF. CDR3 coding DNA: TGTGCCAGCAGTTCCGGGGGGGGAAGGACAGAAGCTTTCTTT.

A single count supports this clone. This chain links TRBV9 with TRBJ2-7; possibly TRBD2 for D (5 bases). V was clipped by 0 bases and J by 2 bases, with 9 bases between them. CDR3 length: 14 amino acids. Germline assignment: CDR1 SGDLS and CDR2 YYNGEE. The CDR3 sequence is CASSVGSVPYEQYF. As DNA, the CDR3 is TGTGCCAGCAGCGTAGGTAGCGTCCCCTACGAGCAGTACTTC.

The rearrangement uses TRBV2 and TRBJ2-1; 11 positions match TRBD2. Germline assignment: CDR1 SNHLY and CDR2 FYNNEI. The V gene end was trimmed by 6 bases and the J gene end by 3 bases; junction bases not matched to a gene: 1. This CDR3 contains 14 residues. This chain's CDR3 is CASRGLADYNEQFF. CDR3 in DNA: TGTGCCAGCAGGGGACTAGCGGACTACAATGAGCAGTTCTTC.

The rearrangement joins TRBV18 to TRBJ2-5; a possible D gene is TRBD1 (6 bases). The CDR3 has 14 residues. Germline-derived CDR1 and CDR2 are KGHSH and LQKENI. V was trimmed by 4 bases and J by 2 bases, leaving 11 bases between them. CDR3 in DNA: TGTGCCAGCTCACTATTCGACAGGCAAGAGACCCAGTACTTC. Residues: CASSLFDRQETQYF.

The chain is built from TRBV27 and TRBJ2-3; the D gene is possibly TRBD1 (6 bases). CDR1 is MNHEY and CDR2 is SMNVEV in the germline V gene (reference sequence). The CDR3 has 16 residues. Trimming left V 6 bases short and J 3 bases short, with 19 bases between. Here the CDR3 DNA reads TGTGCCAGCAGCCATATAACAGGGTTGGAGACAGATACGCAGTATTTT. This sequence encodes CASSHITGLETDTQYF.

The rearrangement links TRBV28 to TRBJ1-5; D is perhaps TRBD1 (6 bases). This CDR3 region has 17 residues. Germline V gene data show CDR1 as MDHEN and CDR2 as SYDVKM. Trimming cost V 5 bases and J 3 bases, with 20 bases left between them. CDR3 DNA sequence: TGTGCCAGCAGTCCAAGGGGGGGAAGTTGGAACAATCAGCCCCAGCATTTT. Amino acid sequence: CASSPRGGSWNNQPQHF. Combining the CDR3 with reference TRBV28 and TRBJ1-5 gives the whole variable domain DVKVTQSSRYLVKRTGEKVFLECVQDMDHENMFWYRQDPGLGLRLIYFSYDVKMKEKGDIPEGYSVSREKKERFSLILESASTNQTSMYLCASSPRGGSWNNQPQHFGDGTRLSIL.

This clone appeared once. The J gene is TRBJ1-4, the V gene TRBV30; no firm D call. This CDR3 contains 11 residues. V was pared by 0 bases and J by 7 bases, with 3 bases between. CDR1 GTSNPN and CDR2 SVGIG come from the germline V gene (reference sequence). The chain's CDR3 is CAWSVREKLFF. CDR3 nucleotide sequence: TGTGCCTGGAGTGTGCGTGAAAAACTGTTTTTT.

This clone was detected a few times. The chain has TRBV6-1 and TRBJ1-1; the D gene is possibly TRBD1 (6 bases). Trimming left V 3 bases short and J 1 base short, with 9 bases between. The CDR3 has 14 amino acids. Germline values: CDR1 MNHNS, CDR2 SASEGT. Here the CDR3 DNA reads TGTGCCAGCAGTGATTGGGGGCGGAACACTGAAGCTTTCTTT. Its translation is CASSDWGRNTEAFF.

The rearrangement uses TRBV14 and TRBJ2-2; 7 bases are shared with TRBD1. Germline CDR1 and CDR2: SGHDN and FVKESK. Trimming took 4 bases from V and 4 from J; bases not matched to a gene: 3. The CDR3 length is 14 residues. CDR3 sequence reads: CASSRQGFTGELFF. For the CDR3, the DNA is TGTGCCAGCAGCCGACAGGGATTCACCGGGGAGCTGTTTTTT.

The rearrangement joins TRBV6-5 to TRBJ2-7; 8 bases are a match to TRBD1. V was clipped by 7 bases and J by 3 bases; unmatched bases: 8. This CDR3 is built from 14 residues. The germline V gene encodes CDR1 MNHEY and CDR2 SVGAGI. The CDR3 DNA sequence: TGTGCCAGCACCAGAGACAGGGGCTTCTACGAGCAGTACTTC. Translated, it gives CASTRDRGFYEQYF.

This chain uses TRBV7-2 with TRBJ1-1; D is unresolved. V lost 7 bases to trimming and J lost 1 base, with 13 bases between them. The CDR3 has 14 amino acids. The germline V gene encodes CDR1 SGHTA and CDR2 FQGNSA. CDR3: CASTGRGGNTEAFF. In nucleotides, the CDR3 is TGTGCCAGCACCGGCCGGGGAGGGAACACTGAAGCTTTCTTT.

V and J are TRBV19 and TRBJ2-1; 8 bases map to TRBD2. This CDR3 is 13 amino acids long. Germline V CDR1 and CDR2: LNHDA, SQIVND (reference sequence). The J segment lost 10 bases and the V segment lost 10 bases, leaving 12 bases of the junction unmatched. The CDR3 loop reads CATSIGAGEEQFF. As DNA, the CDR3 is TGTGCCACCAGTATTGGAGCGGGGGAGGAGCAGTTCTTC.

The chain couples TRBV5-5 to TRBJ2-7, with TRBD2 identical over 7 bases. Germline lookup yields CDR1 SGHKS and CDR2 YYEKEE (reference sequence). CDR3 length: 15 amino acids. V shed 0 bases, J shed 2 bases, and the junction held 5 bases outside the gene matches. CDR3 region: CASSLVASGTYEQYF. The CDR3 DNA sequence: TGTGCCAGCAGCTTGGTTGCTAGCGGCACCTACGAGCAGTACTTC.

This chain uses TRBV27 with TRBJ2-2; 8 bases match TRBD2. CDR1 and CDR2 from the germline V gene are MNHEY and SMNVEV (reference sequence). V shed 8 bases and J 1 base; nucleotides not matched to a gene: 3. This CDR3 is built from 14 residues. CDR3: CASQSGRNTGELFF. CDR3 DNA sequence: TGTGCCAGCCAAAGCGGGAGGAACACCGGGGAGCTGTTTTTT.

This clone was found once. This chain links TRBV6-5 with TRBJ2-3, with D maybe TRBD1 (6 bases). V lost 8 bases and J lost 4, with 13 bases in between. Germline-derived CDR1 and CDR2 are MNHEY and SVGAGI. This CDR3 comprises 13 residues. The CDR3: CASRGPGADTQYF. CDR3 DNA sequence: TGTGCCAGCCGTGGCCCAGGGGCAGATACGCAGTATTTT.

This clone was recorded once. The CDR3 nucleotides are TGTGCCAGCAGTGGGACGACAGGGGATGATGAAAAACTGTTTTTT. Translated, it gives CASSGTTGDDEKLFF. V is TRBV6-1 and J is TRBJ1-4, with 8 positions matching TRBD1. Germline CDR1 is MNHNS and CDR2 is SASEGT. V dropped 4 bases and J dropped 6; count of bases not matched to a gene: 7. The CDR3 runs to 15 residues.

The chain carries TRBV19 and TRBJ2-2; D gene unclear. In germline, CDR1 is LNHDA, CDR2 SQIVND (reference sequence). V lost 7 bases and J lost 4, with 13 bases in between. The CDR3 is made up of 14 amino acids. Written as DNA, the CDR3 is TGTGCCAGTATGTCAGTGCCGGGCACCGGGGAGCTGTTTTTT. It codes for CASMSVPGTGELFF. Drawing the rest from reference TRBV19 and TRBJ2-2, the complete variable domain is DGGITQSPKYLFRKEGQNVTLSCEQNLNHDAMYWYRQDPGQGLRLIYYSQIVNDFQKGDIAEGYSVSREKKESFPLTVTSAQKNPTAFYLCASMSVPGTGELFFGEGSRLTVL.

The chain carries TRBV28 and TRBJ1-2; D is ambiguous. This CDR3 comprises 14 residues. Germline loops: CDR1 MDHEN, CDR2 SYDVKM. V was shortened by 5 bases and J by 1 base, with 11 bases between the two germline ends. CDR3 sequence (DNA): TGTGCCAGCAGTACTACCTCCGTTAACTATGGCTACACCTTC. This translates into CASSTTSVNYGYTF.

The V gene is TRBV25-1, the J gene TRBJ2-7; TRBD2 might be the D (5 bases). The CDR3 loop spans 11 amino acids. The V end lost 7 bases, the J end lost 7 bases, and 11 bases lay between the germline ends. In germline, CDR1 is MGHDK, CDR2 SYGVNS. The CDR3 region has the DNA TGTGCCAGCACGGGGTTCGAGGAGCAGTACTTC. As protein: CASTGFEEQYF.

V and J are TRBV6-5 and TRBJ2-7; 7 bases match TRBD1. J was trimmed by 5 bases and V by 6 bases; bases with no gene match: 10. The CDR3 has 14 amino acids. Germline V gene lookup returns CDR1 MNHEY and CDR2 SVGAGI. DNA for the CDR3: TGTGCCAGCAGCTATTGGACAGGATCGAACGAGCAGTACTTC. It yields the protein CASSYWTGSNEQYF.

The chain has TRBV7-9 and TRBJ2-2; tentative D call: TRBD1 (6 bases). Trimming shortened V by 5 bases and J by 3 bases, and 13 bases separated the two germline ends. Per the germline V gene, CDR1 is SEHNR and CDR2 is FQNEAQ (reference sequence). CDR3 length: 15 amino acids. Here the CDR3 DNA reads TGTGCCAGCAGCCTAGGGACACCAGACACCGGGGAGCTGTTTTTT. It specifies CASSLGTPDTGELFF. Based on the CDR3 plus reference TRBV7-9 and TRBJ2-2, the full variable domain is DTGVSQNPRHKITKRGQNVTFRCDPISEHNRLYWYRQTLGQGPEFLTYFQNEAQLEKSRLLSDRFSAERPKGSFSTLEIQRTEQGDSAMYLCASSLGTPDTGELFFGEGSRLTVL.